Each of the 13 T cell receptor beta chains below was sequenced from the same sample in a study of early T cells in non-severe SARS-CoV-2 infection. TCRdb processed the 5' RACE reads anew with MiXCR; each CDR3 protein has one entry. Of 65,000 to 70,000 distinct CDR3 sequences listed, 10% to 15% are singletons. Specimen: whole blood. The origin of the receptors is an adult who was a healthcare worker with PCR-confirmed SARS-CoV-2 infection or an uninfected control (not recorded which).

In this sample, this clonotype turned up a few times. The chain links TRBV29-1 to TRBJ1-2, with 9 bases fitting TRBD1. V trimming: 7 bases; J trimming: 8 bases; junction bases outside the gene matches: 11. The length of the CDR3 is 13 residues. Per the germline V gene, CDR1 is SQVTM and CDR2 is ANQGSEA. The CDR3 spells CSARTGGLSGYTF. CDR3 nucleotides: TGCAGCGCACGCACAGGGGGCCTTTCGGGCTACACCTTC.

The rearrangement uses TRBV7-2 and TRBJ2-5; D may be TRBD2 (7 bases). CDR1 and CDR2 from the germline V gene are SGHTA and FQGNSA. Trimming removed 7 bases from V and 4 bases from J, with 16 bases in between. The CDR3 is made up of 14 amino acids. CDR3 DNA sequence: TGTGCCAGCACCCTAGGGGGGGGGTTAGAGACCCAGTACTTC. Translated, it gives CASTLGGGLETQYF.

This sequence joins TRBV19 and TRBJ2-3; no clear D gene. The CDR3 sequence is 16 residues long. Trimming took 3 bases from V and 2 from J, leaving 15 bases between them. Per the germline V gene, CDR1 is LNHDA and CDR2 is SQIVND (reference sequence). CDR3 nucleotides: TGTGCCAGTAGTATTCTACCAGGCCTCGACACAGATACGCAGTATTTT. It is translated as CASSILPGLDTDTQYF.

This clonotype was seen only a few times. The chain recombines TRBV7-2 with TRBJ2-5, with 12 bases fitting TRBD2. CDR1 is SGHTA, CDR2 FQGNSA, per germline. V lost 3 bases and J lost 1; bases outside the gene matches: 6. There are 17 residues in the CDR3. The CDR3 DNA follows: TGTGCCAGCAGCTTTAGACTAGCGGGGGCGATCCAAGAGACCCAGTACTTC. It is translated as CASSFRLAGAIQETQYF.

V and J are TRBV20-1 and TRBJ1-1, with D possibly TRBD1 on 5 matching bases. Trimming removed 3 bases at V and 3 bases at J, with 17 bases between. Germline CDR1 is DFQATT and CDR2 is SNEGSKA (reference sequence). CDR3 length: 15 residues. Here the CDR3 reads CSASHAGTGYTEAFF. CDR3 in DNA: TGCAGTGCTAGTCACGCCGGGACGGGCTACACTGAAGCTTTCTTT.

The chain carries TRBV11-3 and TRBJ2-2; D unresolved. CDR3 length equals 17 residues. V was trimmed by 0 bases and J by 0 bases, leaving 11 bases between them. CDR1 and CDR2 (germline): SGHNT, YENEEA. DNA for the CDR3: TGTGCCAGCAGCTTAGAATCGGGCACTCCGAACACCGGGGAGCTGTTTTTT. Its protein is CASSLESGTPNTGELFF.

The J gene is TRBJ1-2, the V gene TRBV11-2; TRBD1 is a possible D gene (5 bases). The CDR3 extends over 17 amino acids. Per germline, CDR1 SGHAT and CDR2 FQNNGV. Trimming removed 5 bases at V and 4 bases at J, with 23 bases between. The CDR3 loop is CASSPSRGVGTLYGYTF. The CDR3 bases are TGTGCCAGCAGCCCTAGCCGGGGCGTCGGCACCCTCTATGGCTACACCTTC.

The table lists this clonotype with many counts. This sequence joins TRBV27 and TRBJ1-6, with D uncertain. Trimming pared 6 bases from V and 8 bases from J, leaving 14 bases between. Germline assignment: CDR1 MNHEY and CDR2 SMNVEV (reference sequence). This CDR3 comprises 14 residues. The DNA for the CDR3 is TGTGCCAGCAGCGCCCGCCGGAGGGATTCACCCCTCCACTTT. Translating it yields CASSARRRDSPLHF.

The V call is TRBV11-2, the J call TRBJ2-7; either TRBD1 or TRBD2 may supply D (5 bases each). Trimming took off 4 bases at V and 7 bases at J, with 23 bases between the two ends. Germline V gives CDR1 SGHAT, CDR2 FQNNGV. The CDR3 extends over 16 amino acids. The CDR3 nucleotides are TGTGCCAGCAGCTCCACAATTGGCGGGCAGGGTAGGGAGCAGTACTTC. This translates into CASSSTIGGQGREQYF.

This clonotype was seen repeatedly, ten times or more. The chain links TRBV20-1 to TRBJ2-3, with no clear D. Looked up from germline, CDR1 is DFQATT and CDR2 is SNEGSKA (reference sequence). Trimming removed 2 bases at V and 8 bases at J, with 8 bases between. The CDR3 runs 11 residues. In DNA, the CDR3 is TGCAGTGCTAGATGGGAAGGTACGCAGTATTTT. Its translation is CSARWEGTQYF.

This clonotype was counted between two and nine times. J is TRBJ1-1 and V is TRBV18, with no clear D. Germline lookup yields CDR1 KGHSH and CDR2 LQKENI. The CDR3 length is 14 residues. V lost 2 bases and J 7 bases, leaving 14 bases between the germline ends. In DNA, the CDR3 is TGTGCCAGCTCACCATCGGCAGGCCGCCGTGAAGCTTTCTTT. Its translation is CASSPSAGRREAFF.

The chain couples TRBV3-1 to TRBJ2-5, with D hard to call. V lost 4 bases and J lost 2, with 8 bases in between. Germline V gene sequence: CDR1 LGHDT, CDR2 YNNKEL (reference sequence). There are 13 residues in the CDR3. CDR3 nucleotide sequence: TGTGCCAGCAGCCCCCGAACGCAAGAGACCCAGTACTTC. Protein sequence: CASSPRTQETQYF.

The gene calls are TRBV6-6 and TRBJ2-4; D is uncertain. CDR3 length: 14 amino acids. V gave up 6 bases and J gave up 0 bases, with 9 bases separating them. Looked up from germline, CDR1 is MNHNY and CDR2 is SVGAGI (reference sequence). The CDR3 region is CASSLDLAKNIQYF. The CDR3 DNA reads TGTGCCAGCAGCCTCGACTTAGCCAAAAACATTCAGTACTTC.